The rows below give T cell receptor beta chains drawn from one sample of a study of graft-versus-host responses after intestinal transplantation. What these receptors recognize is not known. Using immunoSEQ multiplex PCR, the repertoire was profiled, and TCRdb retains in-frame clones only, with some absent. The sample has around 50,000 clones; around 84% are singletons. The sequenced sample was unstimulated CD4+ T cells sorted from spleen or lymph node cells, obtained before transplant. These receptor sequences come from a human donor who was the organ donor for an intestinal transplant. Both conserved end residues are part of each CDR3. A D gene is named only where the DNA matches it firmly. Clone size is not always given. Where it is, it says once, few, many or a class for expanded clones.

len	v_gene	abundance	d_gene	CDR3aa
15	TRBV27	few	NA	CASSSSRQRGEKLFF
16	TRBV2	NA	NA	CASKTDPFTSTDTQYF
15	TRBV29-1	NA	TRBD1	CSVGHSGGLDEKPFF
17	TRBV5-1	NA	TRBD2	CASSLGLLAGGDNEQFF
13	TRBV5-1	NA	NA	CASSPQGNQPQHF
16	TRBV2	few	TRBD1	CASSEATGGRYSPLHF
15	TRBV7-9	NA	TRBD2	CASSSRGGGTGELFF
16	TRBV5-1	NA	TRBD2	CASSLASGSSYNEQFF
13	TRBV18	NA	NA	CASSPQQEETQYF
17	TRBV7-2	NA	NA	CASSLGPGLVWTGELFF
9	TRBV19	NA	NA	CASRRLDLF
16	TRBV15	few	NA	CATSRDFGGAVREQYF
14	TRBV14	NA	TRBD1	CASSRTGVNTEAFF
16	TRBV19	NA	TRBD1	CASSIGDSLAGNTIYF
16	TRBV9	NA	TRBD1	CASNRDRGPGANVLTF
13	TRBV30	NA	NA	CAWSAAGFYGYTF
17	TRBV5-5	few	TRBD1	CASSPRPGQGTNQPQHF
18	TRBV5-1	NA	TRBD2	CASSSGLAGGGVSDTQYF
16	TRBV9	NA	TRBD2	CASSVGLAGGTDTQYF
15	TRBV19	NA	TRBD2	CASRAGLALSYEQYF
13	TRBV30	NA	NA	CAWSVRGGQPQHF
15	TRBV6-6	NA	TRBD2	CASSYTAGAQETQYF
10	TRBV20-1	NA	NA	CSARDQGYTF
15	TRBV18	NA	TRBD1	CASSLTGVPNTEAFF
13	TRBV19	NA	NA	CASSNGVNTEAFF
17	TRBV27	NA	NA	CASSSPWGESSYNEQFF
17	TRBV4-1	NA	TRBD2	CASSLSPGLAGGETQYF
16	TRBV30	NA	TRBD1	CAWRARDRGRNEKLFF
17	TRBV19	once	TRBD2	CASSIDSRLAGGSEQFF